The 14 T cell receptor beta chains below were found in one sample sequenced in a study of post-analysis software for immune sequencing data. Study results and caveats: Controls showed lower frequencies than patients for five TRBV segments, and TRBV5-6, TRBV5-1 and TRBV20-1 were among these.

TCR beta libraries were prepared from cDNA with unique molecular identifiers. TCRdb processed the PCR reads anew with MiXCR; each CDR3 protein has one entry. The data contain 700,000 to 800,000 distinct CDR3 sequences, less than 35% of them singletons. Their antigens remain unidentified. Sequenced: blood. These receptors were taken from a girl aged 10-17 years with multiple sclerosis.

The genes are TRBV11-2 and TRBJ1-6; 8 positions match TRBD1. Germline lookup yields CDR1 SGHAT and CDR2 FQNNGV. This CDR3 has 15 amino acids. Trimming at V came to 5 bases and at J to 7 bases, leaving 7 bases not matched to a gene. The CDR3 region is CASSGRGPGNSPLHF. The CDR3 DNA reads TGTGCCAGCAGCGGCAGGGGGCCGGGGAATTCACCCCTCCACTTT.

This clonotype was observed a handful of times. The rearrangement joins TRBV7-2 to TRBJ2-3; 12 nucleotides align to TRBD2. J lost 0 bases, V lost 2 bases, and 3 bases had no gene match. The length of the CDR3 is 17 residues. Germline V gives CDR1 SGHTA, CDR2 FQGNSA. CDR3 residues: CASSLRTSGISTDTQYF. The CDR3, as DNA: TGTGCCAGCAGCTTAAGGACTAGCGGGATTAGCACAGATACGCAGTATTTT.

The V call is TRBV4-1, the J call TRBJ2-2, with 8 bases aligning to TRBD2. This CDR3 spans 18 amino acids. The V segment lost 6 bases and the J segment 4 bases; nucleotides outside the gene matches: 16. Germline CDR1 reads MGHRA; CDR2 reads YSYEKL. As DNA, the CDR3 is TGCGCCAGCAGGCCTAGCGTGGCGCGGGGGGTTGGCACCGGGGAGCTGTTTTTT. Protein: CASRPSVARGVGTGELFF.

As concerns this clonotype: At one boundary the junction diverges from the germline segment, which might be a read error. The rearrangement links TRBV12-3 or TRBV12-4 to TRBJ2-3; 10 bases agree with TRBD2. The length of the CDR3 is 15 residues. CDR3 DNA: TGTGCCAGCAGTTTTACTAGCGGGAAGACAGATGCGCAGTATTTT. The encoded protein is CASSFTSGKTDAQYF.

This clonotype was seen repeatedly, ten times or more. The gene calls are TRBV7-2 and TRBJ2-7; D remains ambiguous. CDR1 and CDR2 (germline): SGHTA, FQGNSA. The CDR3 loop spans 15 amino acids. Trimming shortened V by 2 bases and J by 0 bases, and 11 bases separated the two germline ends. CDR3 region: CASSLTWDSSYEQYF. The CDR3 nucleotides read TGTGCCAGCAGCTTAACTTGGGATAGCTCCTACGAGCAGTACTTC.

V gene TRBV7-2 combines with J gene TRBJ1-2, with TRBD1 matching 11 bases. Germline CDR1 and CDR2: SGHTA and FQGNSA. The V gene end was trimmed by 5 bases and the J gene end by 5 bases; junction bases not matched to a gene: 7. The CDR3 runs to 15 residues. The CDR3 DNA sequence: TGTGCCAGCAGCACCGGACAGGGGGCCTGGTATGGCTACACCTTC. It specifies CASSTGQGAWYGYTF. Full variable domain (rest looked up from reference TRBV7-2 and TRBJ1-2): GAGVSQSPSNKVTEKGKDVELRCDPISGHTALYWYRQSLGQGLEFLIYFQGNSAPDKSGLPSDRFSAERTGGSVSTLTIQRTQQEDSAVYLCASSTGQGAWYGYTFGSGTRLTVV.

The chain joins TRBV12-3 or TRBV12-4 to TRBJ2-2, with D perhaps TRBD2 (5 bases). Trimming left V 1 base short and J 11 bases short, with 11 bases between. The CDR3 consists of 13 residues. The CDR3: CASSLVVEGELFF. The DNA of the CDR3 is TGTGCCAGCAGTTTAGTAGTAGAGGGCGAGCTGTTTTTT.

Only a few counts were recorded for this clonotype. At one of its ends the junction is not consistent with the germline gene, which may arise from a read error. The chain combines TRBV7-2 with TRBJ2-6; D is unclear. The CDR3 has 15 amino acids. CDR1 is SGHTA and CDR2 is FQGNSA in the germline V gene. CDR3 bases: TGTGCCAGCAGCCCTTACTTCTCTAGGGCCAACGTCCTGACTTTC. This translates into CASSPYFSRANVLTF.

This clonotype was detected a few times. The chain couples TRBV7-2 to TRBJ2-3; 8 nucleotides match TRBD1. The CDR3 length is 16 residues. Germline V gives CDR1 SGHTA, CDR2 FQGNSA. V shed 2 bases and J 6 bases; nucleotides not matched to a gene: 10. The CDR3 nucleotides are TGTGCCAGCAGCTTATCCCGGACAGGGCCGTCCGATACGCAGTATTTT. This sequence encodes CASSLSRTGPSDTQYF.

This chain links TRBV12-3 or TRBV12-4 with TRBJ1-2, with TRBD1 identical over 11 bases. V lost 5 bases, J lost 1 base, and 6 bases stayed unmatched. CDR3 length: 16 amino acids. CDR3 region: CASSLTGTGGNYGYTF. CDR3 nucleotide sequence: TGTGCCAGCAGTCTAACCGGGACAGGGGGTAACTATGGCTACACCTTC.

This rearrangement joins TRBV19 to TRBJ2-7; D is possibly TRBD1 or TRBD2 (5 bases each). The germline V and J ends were trimmed by 3 bases and 3 bases, with 21 bases remaining between them. Germline V gene data show CDR1 as LNHDA and CDR2 as SQIVND (reference sequence). This CDR3 is 17 amino acids long. CDR3 sequence (DNA): TGTGCCAGTAGTATTCAAAGGAAGGGACGGTCGATCTACGAGCAGTACTTC. Translation: CASSIQRKGRSIYEQYF.

This clonotype was seen at least ten times. V and J are TRBV27 and TRBJ1-5; D not resolved. CDR1 MNHEY and CDR2 SMNVEV come from the germline V gene (reference sequence). CDR3 length equals 14 residues. V lost 3 bases, J lost 2 bases, and 8 bases lay in between. Here the CDR3 reads CASSFSGGNQPQHF. Written as DNA, the CDR3 is TGTGCCAGCAGTTTCTCAGGTGGCAATCAGCCCCAGCATTTT.

This clonotype was counted only a few times. The rearrangement links TRBV6-5 to TRBJ1-2, with a possible D match to TRBD1 (6 bases). V was cut by 7 bases and J by 8 bases, with 23 bases left in between. The CDR3 is made up of 15 amino acids. Germline V CDR1 and CDR2: MNHEY, SVGAGI. CDR3 coding DNA: TGTGCCAGCATCCCCTCTCTGGGGGGGCCGGGCGGCTACACCTTC. This translates into CASIPSLGGPGGYTF.

This chain joins TRBV7-2 and TRBJ2-7; 7 nucleotides agree with TRBD2. Looked up from germline, CDR1 is SGHTA and CDR2 is FQGNSA. The CDR3 has 15 residues. The trim removed 0 bases at V and 3 bases at J, leaving 5 bases unmatched. CDR3 in DNA: TGTGCCAGCAGCTTAGCGAGTTCTAGCGGCTACGAGCAGTACTTC. It translates to CASSLASSSGYEQYF.